The sequence of this T cell receptor beta chain was determined in a study of blood T cell repertoires in COVID-19. Study context: Samples of COVID-19 (acute and convalescent) were obtained from the United States, Italy and Spain. T cells, B-cell-depleted T cells, or PBMCs supplied cDNA or gDNA.

Looked up from germline, CDR1 is MNHEY and CDR2 is SVGAGI. The CDR3 consists of 15 residues. Unmatched junction bases numbered 5, after V lost 6 bases and J lost 6 bases. This clone was seen only once. Original methodology: Amplification of reference gene primers was used by the study to estimate nucleated cell counts. The assay was immunoSEQ multiplex PCR, and TCRdb's table has in-frame clones only and misses some. The V and J calls and clone size are taken from that table; D and trimming were inferred from the DNA. The table records hundreds of thousands of clones, 80% to 90% of them present only once.

Sequences were obtained from peripheral blood. This sequence was found in a man between 40 and 49 years old with acute or convalescent COVID-19. The chain has TRBV6-5 and TRBJ2-1, with 13 bases matching TRBD2. This CDR3 is CASSKGTSGTNEQFF. The CDR3 bases are TGTGCCAGCAGCAAAGGGACTAGCGGGACCAATGAGCAGTTCTTC.